The entry below describes one TCR beta chain. Its antigen remains unknown. These data belong to a study of vaccination and CD4 T cells after COVID-19. Turning to the study itself: Post-COVID specimens were obtained a median about 100 days after diagnosis (range 35 to 161). Either a CEFX pool, an HIV-1 Nef pool, or no peptide was added to control cultures. General study findings and limits: Vaccine-specific clones in convalescent patients were spike mono-reactive in 304 of 307 cases.

With the Oncomine TCR Beta short-read assay, DNA from cultured CD4+ T cells was sequenced. TCRdb re-derived calls from the PCR reads in MiXCR, one entry per CDR3 protein. Of about 5,500 distinct CDR3 sequences listed, 39% are singletons. The sample's treatment: approximately nine-day PBMC culture with coronavirus spike peptide pools or control peptides (ViraFEST assay). Researchers collected the unexposed donor's CD4+ T cells before the COVID-19 pandemic (2011-2018). Sequencing was carried out using CD4+ T cells from blood, cultured in vitro. The sequence came from a human donor in good health.

The CDR3 coding sequence is TGTGCCATCAGTGAGCCCGGATCAGGGAGTGGGTACGAGCAGTACTTC. Its protein product is CAISEPGSGSGYEQYF. The chain uses TRBV10-3 and TRBJ2-7; D tentatively reads TRBD1 or TRBD2 (5 bases each). This CDR3 contains 16 residues. Germline V gene sequence: CDR1 ENHRY, CDR2 SYGVKD. Trimming shortened V by 2 bases and J by 4 bases, and 18 bases separated the two germline ends.